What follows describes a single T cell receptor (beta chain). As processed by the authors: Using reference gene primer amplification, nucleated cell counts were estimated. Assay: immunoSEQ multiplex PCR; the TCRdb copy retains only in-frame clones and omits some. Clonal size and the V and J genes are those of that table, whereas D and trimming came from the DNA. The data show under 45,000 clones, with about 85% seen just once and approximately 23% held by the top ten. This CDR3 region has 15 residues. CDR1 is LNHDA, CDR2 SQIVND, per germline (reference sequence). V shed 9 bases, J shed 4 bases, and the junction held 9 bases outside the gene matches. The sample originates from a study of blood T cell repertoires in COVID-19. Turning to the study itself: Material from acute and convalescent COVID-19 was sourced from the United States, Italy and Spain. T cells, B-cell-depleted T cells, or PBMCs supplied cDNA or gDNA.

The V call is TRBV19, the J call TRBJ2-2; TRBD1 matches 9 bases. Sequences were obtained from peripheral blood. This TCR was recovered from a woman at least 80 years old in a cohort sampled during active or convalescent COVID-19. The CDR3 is CASRRDRVSTGELFF. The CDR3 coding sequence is TGTGCCAGCCGCCGGGACAGGGTGTCCACCGGGGAGCTGTTTTTT.